This T cell receptor (beta chain) was found in a study of technical replicates of blood from a few donors (dated by TCRdb to the late 2010s). CDR1 MNHEY and CDR2 SMNVEV were looked up in the germline V gene (reference sequence). The CDR3 holds 12 amino acids from the cysteine to the phenylalanine. The entry retains the CDR3 DNA only, 36 bases that are in frame from base 1. V was cut back by 5 bases and J by 1 base, leaving a gap of 6 bases between them. Libraries were constructed by the immunoSEQ multiplex PCR assay. In its TCRdb copy, this immuneACCESS table keeps in-frame sequences only and misses some clones. Where compared with another copy, unresolved V genes explain less than half of these, and the others have no known cause. In this sample the table shows just over 95,000 clones, approximately 96% of which occur a single time. The top ten clonotypes cover about 0.23% of the sample. Comment on this clone: The specificity of this receptor is unknown. No much larger clonotype is one base removed from it; base qualities were not supplied.

Material: T cells isolated from PBMCs. The receptor chain draws on TRBV27 and TRBJ2-7; a confident D gene designation cannot be given. This TCR was recovered from a human donor in good health. The CDR3 here reads CASSGPSYEQYF. The nucleotides are TGTGCCAGCAGTGGCCCTTCCTACGAGCAGTACTTC.